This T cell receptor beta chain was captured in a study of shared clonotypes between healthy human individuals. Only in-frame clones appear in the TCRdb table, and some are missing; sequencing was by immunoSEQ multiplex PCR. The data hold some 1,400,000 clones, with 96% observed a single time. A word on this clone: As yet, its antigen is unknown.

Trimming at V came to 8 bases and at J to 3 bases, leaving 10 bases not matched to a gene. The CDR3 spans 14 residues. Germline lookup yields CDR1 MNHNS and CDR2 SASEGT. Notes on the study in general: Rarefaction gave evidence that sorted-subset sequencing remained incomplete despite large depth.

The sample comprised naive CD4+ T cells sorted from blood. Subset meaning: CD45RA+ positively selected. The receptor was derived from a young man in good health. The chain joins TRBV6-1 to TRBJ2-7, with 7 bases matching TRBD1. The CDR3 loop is CASQSRDRLYEQYF. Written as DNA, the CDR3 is TGTGCCAGCCAGTCCCGGGACAGACTCTACGAGCAGTACTTC.